This T cell receptor beta chain was obtained from a study of T cell repertoires in cytomegalovirus infection. Germline-derived CDR1 and CDR2 are SEHNR and FQNEAQ (reference sequence). This CDR3 is 12 amino acids long. V lost 5 bases and J lost 6, with 11 bases in between. TCRdb re-called the reads with MiXCR, one entry per CDR3 protein. This sample has roughly 100,000 distinct CDR3 sequences, with approximately 15% found just once. This TCR was sampled from a human donor in good health (CMV status not recorded). Some clones in this sample may be carry-over from other donors' samples. This rearrangement joins TRBV7-9 to TRBJ2-7, with unresolved D. The specimen sequenced was PBMCs. CDR3 sequence: CASSPDLSEQYF. The DNA of the CDR3 is TGTGCCAGCAGCCCCGACCTGAGCGAGCAGTACTTC.